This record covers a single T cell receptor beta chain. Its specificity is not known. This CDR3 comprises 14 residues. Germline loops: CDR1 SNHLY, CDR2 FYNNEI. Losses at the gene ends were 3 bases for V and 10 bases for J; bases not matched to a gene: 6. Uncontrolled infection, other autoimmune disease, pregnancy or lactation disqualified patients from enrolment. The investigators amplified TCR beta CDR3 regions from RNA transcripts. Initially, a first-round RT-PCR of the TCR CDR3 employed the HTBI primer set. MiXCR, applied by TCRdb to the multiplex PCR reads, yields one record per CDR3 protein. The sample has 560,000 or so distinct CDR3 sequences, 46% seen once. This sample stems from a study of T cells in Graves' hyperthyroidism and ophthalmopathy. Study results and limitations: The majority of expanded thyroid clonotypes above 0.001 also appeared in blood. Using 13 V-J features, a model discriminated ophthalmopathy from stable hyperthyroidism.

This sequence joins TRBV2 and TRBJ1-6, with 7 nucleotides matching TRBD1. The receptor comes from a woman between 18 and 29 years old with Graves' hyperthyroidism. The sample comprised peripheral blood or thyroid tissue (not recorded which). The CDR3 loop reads CASSDRGSESPLHF. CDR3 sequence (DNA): TGTGCCAGCAGTGACAGGGGGAGCGAATCACCCCTCCACTTT.